This TCR beta chain was documented in a study of cytomegalovirus exposure and HLA in healthy donors. Study findings and constraints: A later analysis found most CMV-associated TCR beta chains apparently HLA-restricted.

The donors, nominally healthy at sampling, likely had unrecorded immune exposures. In the case of this clone: Its antigen is unidentified.

The CDR3 is 12 residues long. Germline V gene sequence: CDR1 SGHTS, CDR2 YDEGEE. V lost 6 bases to trimming and J lost 7 bases, with 13 bases between them. 60 Vbeta and 13 Jbeta primers were used in PCR. Profiled with immunoSEQ multiplex PCR; TCRdb holds only in-frame clones, not every one. The data show approximately 150,000 clones, with 75% to 90% seen just once and 1.9% held by the top ten. What was sequenced was PBMCs. The origin of this receptor is a human donor in good health. J is TRBJ1-1 and V is TRBV5-8, with no clear D. DNA of the CDR3: TGTGCCAGCAACGGGATAGTTGATGAAGCTTTCTTT. Its translation: CASNGIVDEAFF.